Shown below are 21 T cell receptor beta chains from a single sample sequenced in a study of CD8 T cells in ankylosing spondylitis. Study findings and constraints: Among TCR beta sequences, a motif of several highly homologous variants appeared characteristic of ankylosing spondylitis blood.

MiXCR was run by TCRdb on the 5' RACE reads, yielding one entry per CDR3 protein. The table includes 200,000 to 250,000 distinct CDR3 sequences, 6% to 8.5% detected once. No cognate antigen is known for these TCRs. Sequencing was done on a sample of blood, either unsorted or a sorted T cell fraction (not recorded which). The source of these receptors is a male donor with ankylosing spondylitis.

This rearrangement joins TRBV5-5 to TRBJ2-7, with 9 bases identical to TRBD1. Germline CDR1 reads SGHKS; CDR2 reads YYEKEE (reference sequence). The CDR3 sequence is 15 residues long. The ends lost 8 bases at V and 3 bases at J; junction bases unmatched: 12. For the CDR3, the DNA is TGTGCCAGTAAACAGGGGGCTGACGGCCTCTACGAGCAGTACTTC. Its translation is CASKQGADGLYEQYF.

V gene TRBV27 combines with J gene TRBJ2-6, with D possibly being TRBD1 (6 bases). The CDR3 loop spans 19 amino acids. V was trimmed by 3 bases and J by 2 bases, leaving 20 bases between them. The germline V gene has CDR1 MNHEY and CDR2 SMNVEV (reference sequence). CDR3 protein: CASSLSVGISGAGANVLTF. The CDR3 DNA follows: TGTGCCAGCAGTTTGTCAGTGGGGATTTCAGGGGCTGGGGCCAACGTCCTGACTTTC. Drawing the rest from reference TRBV27 and TRBJ2-6, the complete variable domain is EAQVTQNPRYLITVTGKKLTVTCSQNMNHEYMSWYRQDPGLGLRQIYYSMNVEVTDKGDVPEGYKVSRKEKRNFPLILESPSPNQTSLYFCASSLSVGISGAGANVLTFGAGSRLTVL.

This clonotype showed up just a few times. The chain has TRBV6-2 or TRBV6-3 and TRBJ2-5; D might be TRBD1 or TRBD2, each matching 5 bases. The CDR3 contains 15 residues. Germline V gene sequence: CDR1 MNHEY, CDR2 SVGEGT. V was cut by 2 bases and J by 0 bases, with 10 bases left in between. The DNA for the CDR3 is TGTGCCAGCAGTTACGCCCGGGGCTACCAAGAGACCCAGTACTTC. Its translation is CASSYARGYQETQYF.

In this sample, this clonotype turned up many times. The rearrangement uses TRBV11-2 and TRBJ2-4, with 7 bases that match TRBD1. Germline V gene sequence: CDR1 SGHAT, CDR2 FQNNGV. V was pared by 4 bases and J by 3 bases, with 6 bases of the junction left unmatched. The CDR3 extends over 15 amino acids. The CDR3 here is CASSSKGQDKNIQYF. CDR3 coding DNA: TGTGCCAGCAGCTCCAAAGGACAGGACAAAAACATTCAGTACTTC.

This clonotype showed up just a few times. The chain joins TRBV7-9 to TRBJ2-5; 13 bases are shared with TRBD2. The CDR3 spans 14 residues. Unmatched junction bases numbered 5, after V lost 8 bases and J lost 5 bases. Germline CDR1 SEHNR, CDR2 FQNEAQ (reference sequence). CDR3 bases: TGTGCCAGCGCCTGGACTAGCGGGAGTGAGACCCAGTACTTC. Translating it yields CASAWTSGSETQYF.

The CDR3 DNA sequence: TGCGCCAGCAGCTTAGAAGGGGATAAGCAGTTCTTC. It translates to CASSLEGDKQFF. The rearrangement joins TRBV5-1 to TRBJ2-1; D might be TRBD1 (5 bases). V lost 2 bases and J lost 11, with 11 bases in between. The CDR3 contains 12 residues. Germline CDR1 SGHRS, CDR2 YFSETQ.

The V and J genes are TRBV13 and TRBJ2-2; 9 bases map to TRBD2. The CDR3 length is 16 residues. Germline-derived CDR1 and CDR2 are PRHDT and FYEKMQ (reference sequence). Trimming cost V 5 bases and J 9 bases; bases outside gene matches: 13. CDR3 bases: TGTGCCAGCAGCCTAACTAGCGGGTCTTTGGGCCGGGAGCTGTTTTTT. It codes for CASSLTSGSLGRELFF.

This clonotype was found many times. The chain is built from TRBV27 and TRBJ2-1, with 14 bases identical to TRBD2. CDR3 length equals 15 residues. The V gene end was trimmed by 4 bases and the J gene end by 6 bases; junction bases not matched to a gene: 2. Germline V lookup: CDR1 MNHEY, CDR2 SMNVEV (reference sequence). The CDR3 protein is CASSSGTSGSNEQFF. CDR3 nucleotides: TGTGCCAGCAGTTCGGGGACTAGCGGGAGCAATGAGCAGTTCTTC.

This clonotype came up many times. The chain has TRBV12-3 or TRBV12-4 and TRBJ2-3; possible D gene TRBD2, 6 bases. V was pared by 6 bases and J by 7 bases, with 11 bases between. CDR3 length: 12 residues. CDR3 sequence reads: CASSGGWNTQYF. In DNA, the CDR3 is TGTGCCAGCAGCGGAGGGTGGAATACGCAGTATTTT.

This clonotype was observed many times. The V gene is TRBV12-3 or TRBV12-4, the J gene TRBJ2-7, with D perhaps TRBD1 or TRBD2 (5 bases each). V shed 2 bases and J shed 3 bases, with 11 bases lying between them. There are 14 residues in the CDR3. The CDR3 nucleotides read TGTGCCAGCAGTTTATGGGACGGGCACTACGAGCAGTACTTC. Its protein is CASSLWDGHYEQYF.

This clonotype was recorded at least ten times. The chain has TRBV25-1 and TRBJ1-1, with D perhaps matching TRBD1 (5 bases). CDR1 and CDR2 (germline): MGHDK, SYGVNS. The V gene lost 3 bases and the J gene lost 3 bases, with 11 bases spanning the gap. This CDR3 comprises 14 residues. The CDR3 coding sequence is TGTGCCAGCAGTGATACACAGGAATACACTGAAGCTTTCTTT. Its protein product is CASSDTQEYTEAFF.

This clonotype was counted at least ten times. In DNA, the CDR3 is TGCAGCGTTTTACTAGCGGGCCAAGATTTCTTC. This codes for CSVLLAGQDFF. The chain combines TRBV29-1 with TRBJ2-1; 9 bases are a match to TRBD2. Looked up from germline, CDR1 is SQVTM and CDR2 is ANQGSEA. The CDR3 runs to 11 residues. Unmatched junction bases numbered 9, after V lost 5 bases and J lost 16 bases.

This clonotype has a count of ten or more. The chain couples TRBV28 to TRBJ2-5, with 10 bases lining up with TRBD2. Germline V lookup: CDR1 MDHEN, CDR2 SYDVKM. V dropped 2 bases and J dropped 5; count of bases not matched to a gene: 8. This CDR3 spans 16 amino acids. The DNA for the CDR3 is TGTGCCAGCAGTTTACTAGCGGGAGCGGGTAGGGAGACCCAGTACTTC. The encoded protein is CASSLLAGAGRETQYF.

This clonotype was observed a handful of times. The rearrangement joins TRBV7-2 to TRBJ2-2; D is ambiguous. Per the germline V gene, CDR1 is SGHTA and CDR2 is FQGNSA. V lost 6 bases and J lost 6, with 20 bases in between. CDR3 length equals 16 residues. CDR3 in DNA: TGTGCCAGCAGTCTAAGGCTAAGTGGAAGTTCCGGGGAGCTGTTTTTT. It encodes CASSLRLSGSSGELFF.

This clonotype has ten or more counts. This rearrangement joins TRBV27 to TRBJ2-7; the D gene is possibly TRBD2 (6 bases). The length of the CDR3 is 12 residues. Trimming removed 10 bases from V and 5 bases from J, with 15 bases in between. Looked up from germline, CDR1 is MNHEY and CDR2 is SMNVEV (reference sequence). The CDR3 spells CATRAGRNEQYF. Here the CDR3 DNA reads TGTGCCACCCGGGCAGGGAGGAACGAGCAGTACTTC.

This clonotype was detected a few times. The V call is TRBV19, the J call TRBJ2-7; no firm D call. The CDR3 sequence is 13 residues long. Germline V gene lookup returns CDR1 LNHDA and CDR2 SQIVND (reference sequence). V lost 5 bases, J lost 7 bases, and 15 bases lay in between. The CDR3 sequence is CASSFWVSSEQYF. The CDR3 DNA follows: TGTGCCAGTAGTTTTTGGGTTTCGAGTGAGCAGTACTTC.

This rearrangement joins TRBV9 to TRBJ1-6; weak D call: TRBD1 (5 bases). CDR3 length: 17 amino acids. Per germline, CDR1 SGDLS and CDR2 YYNGEE. The V end lost 4 bases, the J end lost 10 bases, and 24 bases lay between the germline ends. The CDR3 bases are TGTGCCAGCAGCCCGAGCTGGGACGGGACGCCCGCATCACCCCTCCACTTT. Translating gives CASSPSWDGTPASPLHF.

The rearrangement joins TRBV19 to TRBJ2-7, with D unclear. V dropped 3 bases and J dropped 3 bases, with 15 bases sitting between them. Germline lookup yields CDR1 LNHDA and CDR2 SQIVND (reference sequence). This CDR3 comprises 15 residues. CDR3 nucleotides: TGTGCCAGTAGTATTACAATGGCGCAAGTCTACGAGCAGTACTTC. It translates to CASSITMAQVYEQYF.

This clonotype was observed at least ten times. This chain links TRBV29-1 with TRBJ2-1; TRBD1 matches at 11 bases. The CDR3 consists of 16 residues. CDR1 is SQVTM and CDR2 is ANQGSEA in the germline V gene. Unmatched junction bases numbered 8, after V lost 0 bases and J lost 7 bases. This chain's CDR3 is CSVEDLLGTGGNEQFF. In nucleotides, the CDR3 is TGCAGCGTTGAAGATCTTCTAGGGACAGGGGGGAATGAGCAGTTCTTC.

This clonotype was counted between two and nine times. The chain uses TRBV11-1 and TRBJ1-1; D not resolved. V was pared by 4 bases and J by 4 bases, with 25 bases between. Germline CDR1 SGHAT, CDR2 FQDESV (reference sequence). CDR3 length: 18 residues. In DNA form, the CDR3 reads TGTGCCAGCAGCTCCCCCACGGGGTTGATCCGGACGAGCACTGAAGCTTTCTTT. Its protein product is CASSSPTGLIRTSTEAFF. The variable domain in full, with the rest retrieved from reference TRBV11-1 and TRBJ1-1, is EAEVAQSPRYKITEKSQAVAFWCDPISGHATLYWYRQILGQGPELLVQFQDESVVDDSQLPKDRFSAERLKGVDSTLKIQPAELGDSAMYLCASSSPTGLIRTSTEAFFGQGTRLTVV.

There are a few counts of this clonotype. The V call is TRBV12-3 or TRBV12-4, the J call TRBJ2-2; D not certain. V dropped 5 bases and J dropped 13 bases, with 11 bases sitting between them. This CDR3 region has 11 residues. This chain's CDR3 is CASSLGPLLFF. The DNA of the CDR3 is TGTGCCAGCAGTCTAGGGCCATTGCTGTTTTTT.